A selection of T cell receptor beta chains follows, all from one sample in a study of early T cells in non-severe SARS-CoV-2 infection. MiXCR, run by TCRdb on the 5' RACE reads, gives a single entry per CDR3 protein. The profile shows approximately 110,000 distinct CDR3 sequences, under 15% of them singletons. Source material: whole blood. The receptors stem from an adult who was a healthcare worker with PCR-confirmed SARS-CoV-2 infection or an uninfected control (not recorded which). Each CDR3 is given with its conserved first and last residue. The D gene is left open where the match is weak. Expanded clones get a size class; other rows say once, few or many, or leave the size out.

.	many	TRBJ2-3	TRBV7-9	TGTGCCAGCAGCCCTCGGTTAGGCACAGATACGCAGTATTTT	CASSPRLGTDTQYF
TRBD2	.	TRBJ2-3	TRBV5-1	TGCGCCAGCAGCGATCTAGCGGGCAACACAGATACGCAGTATTTT	CASSDLAGNTDTQYF
.	few	TRBJ1-1	TRBV7-9	TGTGCCAGCAGCTCAACTCCGAACACTGAAGCTTTCTTT	CASSSTPNTEAFF
.	.	TRBJ1-5	TRBV3-1	TGTGCCAGCAGCCAAGATGTGGGAAGCAATCAGCCCCAGCATTTT	CASSQDVGSNQPQHF
TRBD2	few	TRBJ2-1	TRBV7-2	TGTGCCAGCACCCTTGGGACTAGATTACCGAATGAGCAGTTCTTC	CASTLGTRLPNEQFF
.	.	TRBJ1-3	TRBV20-1	TGCAGTGCTCAGGCCGGAAACACCATATATTTT	CSAQAGNTIYF
TRBD1	many	TRBJ1-2	TRBV10-3	TGTGCCATCAGAGAACAGGGGAAGGGCTATGGCTACACCTTC	CAIREQGKGYGYTF
TRBD2	.	TRBJ2-3	TRBV4-1	TGCGCCAGCAGCCAACTAGCGGGGGGGCTGAGAGCTAGCACAGATACGCAGTATTTT	CASSQLAGGLRASTDTQYF
TRBD2	few	TRBJ2-1	TRBV12-5	TGTGCTAGTGGATTAGCGGGGGTGGAAGAGCAGTTCTTC	CASGLAGVEEQFF
.	.	TRBJ1-1	TRBV30	TGTGCCCGGAGTGTATCCTACAACACTGAAGCTTTCTTT	CARSVSYNTEAFF
.	.	TRBJ2-7	TRBV7-9	TGTGCCAGCAGCTTTATTGGCAGGGGGGGGCACGAGCAGTACTTC	CASSFIGRGGHEQYF
TRBD2	.	TRBJ2-1	TRBV7-9	TGTGCCAGCAGCTTAGCCGGGGGAGGGCAATATGGTGAGCAGTTCTTC	CASSLAGGGQYGEQFF
.	few	TRBJ2-5	TRBV18	TGTGCCAGCTCACCCCCCCAACGGGAGACCCAGTACTTC	CASSPPQRETQYF
TRBD1	.	TRBJ1-1	TRBV7-9	TGTGCCAGCAGCTTAGCTCCCCGACAGGGGATCCCTGAAGCTTTCTTT	CASSLAPRQGIPEAFF
.	.	TRBJ2-2	TRBV12-3/TRBV12-4	TGTGCCAGCAGATCGTTGGCCCGAGGCTCCACCGGGGAGCTGTTTTTT	CASRSLARGSTGELFF
.	many	TRBJ1-5	TRBV19	TGTGCCAGTAGTGCTCGACACGGCATTCAGCCCCAGCATTTT	CASSARHGIQPQHF
.	many	TRBJ1-5	TRBV23-1	TGCGCCAGCAGTCAATCATACGAGGGAGTCAACCAGCCCCAGCATTTT	CASSQSYEGVNQPQHF
TRBD1	.	TRBJ1-6	TRBV18	TGTGCCAGCTCACCGCCCCCACAGGGGGGTTCACCCCTCCACTTT	CASSPPPQGGSPLHF
.	.	TRBJ1-1	TRBV7-9	TGTGCCAGCAGCTGGGACAAGAACACTGAAGCTTTCTTT	CASSWDKNTEAFF
.	.	TRBJ1-3	TRBV5-1	TGCGCCAGCAGATCGGACGGGACCTCTGGAAACACCATATATTTT	CASRSDGTSGNTIYF